This is a list of T cell receptor beta chains from one sample in a study of regulatory T cells in long-lasting Graves disease. TCRdb used MiXCR to reprocess the multiplex PCR reads, holding one entry per CDR3 protein. The sample lists approximately 350,000 distinct CDR3 sequences; 16% were seen once. These sequences were also reported in another study, on T cells in Graves' hyperthyroidism and ophthalmopathy.

This specimen consisted of peripheral blood mononuclear cells (PBMCs), obtained at new diagnosis, from a patient treated with antithyroid drugs. The receptors come from a woman younger than 35 with Graves disease. CDR3s include the opening cysteine and the closing phenylalanine or tryptophan. The order of the fields is J gene, clone size, V gene, D gene, CDR3 DNA, CDR3 protein. The D gene is left open where the match is weak. A clone size is listed for some rows: how often the clone was seen (once, few, many), or a class if it is expanded.

TRBJ2-7,many,TRBV4-2,TRBD1,TGTGCCAGCAGCCCGGACAGGGGAGGGAACGAGCAGTACTTC,CASSPDRGGNEQYF
TRBJ1-5,few,TRBV2,NA,TGTGCCAGCACCTACATAGGGGGTAATCAGCCCCAGCATTTT,CASTYIGGNQPQHF
TRBJ1-1,many,TRBV2,NA,TGTGCCAGCAGTGAAGAGTACACTGAAGCTTTCTTT,CASSEEYTEAFF
TRBJ2-7,few,TRBV13,TRBD1,TGTGCCAGCAGAGACCGGGGACAGGGGTCCTACGAGCAGTACTTC,CASRDRGQGSYEQYF
TRBJ1-1,many,TRBV2,NA,TGTGCCAGCAGGCCCACAGCGAGCGAAGCTTTCTTT,CASRPTASEAFF
TRBJ1-4,many,TRBV18,TRBD1,TGTGCCAGCTCCCCGGGACAGACTAATGAAAAACTGTTTTTT,CASSPGQTNEKLFF
TRBJ1-5,many,TRBV30,NA,TGTGCCTGGAGTGAAGGGAATCAGCCCCAGCATTTT,CAWSEGNQPQHF
TRBJ2-6,many,TRBV15,TRBD1,TGTGCCACCAGCAGAGACGAGGGACAGGCTGGGGCCAACGTCCTGACTTTC,CATSRDEGQAGANVLTF
TRBJ2-4,NA,TRBV20-1,NA,TGCAGTGCAATGGACACCCAAAACATTCAGTACTTC,CSAMDTQNIQYF
TRBJ2-5,many,TRBV11-2,NA,TGTGCCAACAGCTCAGCCATCTGGGACCAAGAGACCCAGTACTTC,CANSSAIWDQETQYF
TRBJ1-2,NA,TRBV5-1,NA,TGCGCCAGCAGCAACACAGTGGATGATGGCTACACCTTC,CASSNTVDDGYTF
TRBJ2-5,few,TRBV7-6,TRBD2,TGTGCCAGCAGCGCCCGGACTAGCGGGGCACAAGAGACCCAGTACTTC,CASSARTSGAQETQYF
TRBJ2-1,NA,TRBV27,TRBD2,TGTGCCAGCAGCTCGACTAGCGGGGGGGTTGGGTCAAAAACTTACAATGAGCAGTTCTTC,CASSSTSGGVGSKTYNEQFF
TRBJ2-2,many,TRBV3-1,TRBD1,TGTGCCAGCAGCCAGCCGGGACAGAACGGGGAGCTGTTTTTT,CASSQPGQNGELFF
TRBJ2-5,few,TRBV27,NA,TGTGCCACCCTGGGGGAAGAGACCCAGTACTTC,CATLGEETQYF
TRBJ1-1,NA,TRBV29-1,NA,TGCAGCGTTGAGGAGGCGGGGACGACCACTGAAGCTTTCTTT,CSVEEAGTTTEAFF
TRBJ2-1,many,TRBV7-9,NA,TGTGCCAGCAGCTTAGGGTCTCAGGGGCCGGTCGATGAGCAGTTCTTC,CASSLGSQGPVDEQFF
TRBJ1-5,NA,TRBV24-1,TRBD1,TGTGCCACCAGTGACGTTGGACAGGGAGGTCAGCCCCAGCATTTT,CATSDVGQGGQPQHF
TRBJ2-7,many,TRBV5-1,TRBD1,TGCGCCAGCAGCTGGACAGGCGATGCCTACGAGCAGTACTTC,CASSWTGDAYEQYF
TRBJ2-2,few,TRBV11-2,NA,TGTGCCAGCAGCACTCAGGGGATAAACACCGGGGGGCTGTTTTTT,CASSTQGINTGGLFF
TRBJ2-7,many,TRBV7-9,TRBD2,TGCGCGGGAGGGAGTGAACACGAGCAGTACTTC,CAGGSEHEQYF
TRBJ2-5,many,TRBV28,NA,TGTGCCAGCAGTTTATCCGTTAGACAAGAGACCCAGTACTTC,CASSLSVRQETQYF
TRBJ2-5,few,TRBV15,NA,TGTGCCACCAGCAGAGAAGCCCCCACCTTTAACGGGCAAGAGACCCAGTACTTC,CATSREAPTFNGQETQYF
TRBJ2-7,many,TRBV3-1,TRBD1,TGTGCCAGCAGTATAGGGGGCAGCGAGCAGTACTTC,CASSIGGSEQYF
TRBJ1-5,NA,TRBV12-3/TRBV12-4,NA,TGTGCCAGCAGTCGCACGGAGCTCAATCAGCCCCAGCATTTT,CASSRTELNQPQHF
TRBJ2-5,many,TRBV20-1,NA,TGCAGTGCCCAATCACCAGGGGAGACCCAGTACTTC,CSAQSPGETQYF
TRBJ2-2,few,TRBV10-3,TRBD1,TGTGCCATCAGTCCTCATATAAACAGGGGGTTCACCGGGGAGCTGTTTTTT,CAISPHINRGFTGELFF
TRBJ2-7,many,TRBV2,NA,TGTGCCAGCAAGGGGGGGGCAGGCGAGCAGTACTTC,CASKGGAGEQYF
TRBJ2-7,many,TRBV28,TRBD2,TGTGCCAGCAGTTTAAGCGGGGGGTTTTACGAGCAGTACTTC,CASSLSGGFYEQYF
TRBJ2-3,NA,TRBV7-2,TRBD2,TGTGCCAGCAGCGACGGGACTAGGGCTACAGATACGCAGTATTTT,CASSDGTRATDTQYF
TRBJ2-7,many,TRBV5-1,NA,TGTGCCAGCAGCTTAGGGGCTTACGAGCAGTACTTC,CASSLGAYEQYF
TRBJ2-7,many,TRBV28,NA,TGTGCCAGCAGTCCCACCGCACCATTTTACGAGCAGTACTTC,CASSPTAPFYEQYF
TRBJ2-5,many,TRBV20-1,NA,TGCAGTGCCCAGAGGGGACGCACCCAAGAGACCCAGTACTTC,CSAQRGRTQETQYF
TRBJ1-3,few,TRBV27,TRBD1,TGTGCCAGCAGTTCCCGGACAGGCAGCAGTACCATATATTTT,CASSSRTGSSTIYF
TRBJ1-4,many,TRBV5-1,NA,TGTGCCAGCAGCTTGCGCTGGGAAAAACTGTTTTTT,CASSLRWEKLFF
TRBJ1-4,NA,TRBV5-1,NA,TGCGCCAGCAGCTTGGCCGAGGGGAAGGCTAATGAAAAACTGTTTTTT,CASSLAEGKANEKLFF
TRBJ2-7,many,TRBV9,NA,TGTGCCAGCAGCGTAGCAAGCGGCACCTACGAGCAGTACTTC,CASSVASGTYEQYF
TRBJ2-7,NA,TRBV30,TRBD1,TGTGCCTGGAGCCGGACAGGGGGCGTCGAGCAGTACTTC,CAWSRTGGVEQYF
TRBJ2-7,many,TRBV18,NA,TGTGCCAGCTCACCACAGGGGGGTTCGACCTCCTACGAGCAGTACTTC,CASSPQGGSTSYEQYF
TRBJ1-6,few,TRBV3-1,NA,TGTGCCAGCAGCCAGGTCTTGAGTTCACCCCTCCACTTT,CASSQVLSSPLHF
TRBJ2-7,many,TRBV2,TRBD2,TGTGCCAGCAGTCGGACTAGCGGGGTTGTCGAGCAGTACTTC,CASSRTSGVVEQYF